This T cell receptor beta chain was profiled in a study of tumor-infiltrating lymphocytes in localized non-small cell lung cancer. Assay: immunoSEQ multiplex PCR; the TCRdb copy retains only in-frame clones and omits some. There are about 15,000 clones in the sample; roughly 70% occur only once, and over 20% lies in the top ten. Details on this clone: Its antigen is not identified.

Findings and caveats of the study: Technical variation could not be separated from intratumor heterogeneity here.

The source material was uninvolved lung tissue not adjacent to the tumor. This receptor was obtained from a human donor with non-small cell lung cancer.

Written as DNA, the CDR3 is TGTGCCAGCACCTCGTTGGTAGACGAGCAGTACTTC. Translation gives CASTSLVDEQYF. The chain uses TRBV7-2 and TRBJ2-7; D unresolved. The CDR3 sequence is 12 residues long. Looked up from germline, CDR1 is SGHTA and CDR2 is FQGNSA. The V end was cut by 7 bases, the J end by 5 bases, with 12 bases between.